Listed here is a single TCR beta chain. As yet, its antigen is unknown. This entry belongs to a study of shared clonotypes between healthy human individuals. Study summary: A few men and a couple of women, aged 18 to 49, were donors.

CD4+ cells yielded CD45RA+ naive and CD45RA-negative memory subsets. The CDR3 sequence is 17 residues long. V shed 6 bases and J shed 5 bases, with 26 bases lying between them. Germline V gene data show CDR1 as MNHEY and CDR2 as SMNVEV (reference sequence). The method was immunoSEQ multiplex PCR; TCRdb's version includes in-frame clones alone and lacks a portion of them. The sample includes 2 million to 2.5 million clones, around 95% of them seen just once. The study's findings and limits: Sharing across four donors was highest in naive CD4 (roughly 5%) and lowest in memory CD8 (roughly 0.4%). Memory subsets generally showed lower estimated richness than naive subsets.

The specimen was naive CD4+ T cells sorted from blood. The subset was: CD45RA+ positively selected. This receptor was taken from a man aged 18 to 35 in good health. The chain couples TRBV27 to TRBJ2-7; perhaps TRBD1 as D (6 bases). The CDR3 spells CASRLYRVPPFLNEQYF. CDR3 coding DNA: TGTGCCAGCAGACTATACAGGGTGCCTCCATTCTTGAACGAGCAGTACTTC.